Sequencing of this T cell receptor (beta chain) was carried out in a study of T-cell reconstitution after alpha-beta-depleted transplantation in children. Regarding the study as a whole: Diversity of TCRbeta at day 60 was high in some patients, arising from surviving recipient T cells and thymic progenitors. Roughly two months post-transplant, alpha-beta T cells reportedly originated from several hundred graft clones that had expanded. Hyperexpanded clones declined; after one year, newly produced T cells mostly supplied diversity.

Germline CDR1 and CDR2: MDHEN and SYDVKM. Trimming removed 8 bases from V and 3 bases from J, with 14 bases in between. This CDR3 contains 13 residues. Using unique molecular identifiers, the investigators prepared the TCRbeta library. TCRdb itself ran the PCR reads through MiXCR, one entry per CDR3 protein. The sample has about 440,000 distinct CDR3 sequences; 43% are singletons. Concerning this clonotype itself: The antigen remains undetermined.

This clonotype originated in a girl aged 2 to 9 with aplastic anemia, due to receive a stem cell transplant. The sequencing here drew on PBMCs, taken before TCRalphabeta/CD19-depleted stem cell transplant. The chain combines TRBV28 with TRBJ2-7; D perhaps matches TRBD1 (6 bases). Here the CDR3 reads CASRQQGSYEQYF. The CDR3 coding sequence is TGTGCCAGCCGACAACAGGGCAGCTACGAGCAGTACTTC.